This T cell receptor (beta chain) was identified in a study of blood T cell repertoires in COVID-19. This CDR3 has 16 residues. CDR1 SGHTA and CDR2 FQGNSA come from the germline V gene. V lost 5 bases to trimming and J lost 4 bases, with 19 bases between them. Clones were sequenced by immunoSEQ multiplex PCR, and TCRdb holds only the in-frame ones, with some missing. There are some 130,000 clones in the sample; roughly 90% occur only once, and more than 3.5% lies in the top ten. This clone was seen only once. In Seattle, patients joined the study during active infection and were tracked longitudinally.

The specimen was peripheral blood. The chain employs TRBV7-2 and TRBJ2-3; D perhaps matches TRBD2 (7 bases). This clonotype was obtained from a man aged 60-69 years with COVID-19, enrolled during active disease. CDR3 residues: CASSPLGGGRSDTQYF. CDR3 DNA sequence: TGTGCCAGCAGCCCCCTAGGGGGGGGGAGATCAGATACGCAGTATTTT.